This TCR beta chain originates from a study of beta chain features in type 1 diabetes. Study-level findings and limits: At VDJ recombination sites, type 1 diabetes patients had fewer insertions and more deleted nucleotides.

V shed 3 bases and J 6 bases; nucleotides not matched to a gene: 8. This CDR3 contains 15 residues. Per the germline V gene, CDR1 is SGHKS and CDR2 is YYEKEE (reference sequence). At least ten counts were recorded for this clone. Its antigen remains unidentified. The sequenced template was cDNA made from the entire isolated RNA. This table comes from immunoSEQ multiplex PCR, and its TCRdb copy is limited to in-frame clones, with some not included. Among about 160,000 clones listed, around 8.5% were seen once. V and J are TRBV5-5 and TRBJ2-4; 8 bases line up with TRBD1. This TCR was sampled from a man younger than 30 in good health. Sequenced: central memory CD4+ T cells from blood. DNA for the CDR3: TGTGCCAGCAGCTGGACTGGGACAGGAGCAAACATTCAGTACTTC. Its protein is CASSWTGTGANIQYF.